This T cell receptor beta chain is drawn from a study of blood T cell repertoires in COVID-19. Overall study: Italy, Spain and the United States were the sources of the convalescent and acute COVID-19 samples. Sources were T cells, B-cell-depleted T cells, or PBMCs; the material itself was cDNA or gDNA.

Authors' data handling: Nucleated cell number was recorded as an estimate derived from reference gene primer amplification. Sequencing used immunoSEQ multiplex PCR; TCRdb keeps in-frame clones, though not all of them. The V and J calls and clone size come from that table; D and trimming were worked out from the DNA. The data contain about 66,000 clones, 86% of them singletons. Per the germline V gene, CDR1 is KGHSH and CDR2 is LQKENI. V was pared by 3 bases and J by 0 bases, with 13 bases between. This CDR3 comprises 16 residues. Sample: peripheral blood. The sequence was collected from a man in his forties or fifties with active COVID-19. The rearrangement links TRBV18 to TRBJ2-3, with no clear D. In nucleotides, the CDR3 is TGTGCCAGCTCACCGATGACTTTTTCCAGCACAGATACGCAGTATTTT. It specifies CASSPMTFSSTDTQYF.